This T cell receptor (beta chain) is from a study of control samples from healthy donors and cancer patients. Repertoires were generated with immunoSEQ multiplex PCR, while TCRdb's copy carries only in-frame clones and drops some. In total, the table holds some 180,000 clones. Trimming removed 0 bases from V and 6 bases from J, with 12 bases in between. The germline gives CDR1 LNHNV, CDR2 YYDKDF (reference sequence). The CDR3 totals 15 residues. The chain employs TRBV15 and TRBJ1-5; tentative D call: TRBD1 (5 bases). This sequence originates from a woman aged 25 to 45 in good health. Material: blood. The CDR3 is CATSRDRSGTQPQHF. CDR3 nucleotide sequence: TGTGCCACCAGCAGAGATAGGTCAGGGACTCAGCCCCAGCATTTT.